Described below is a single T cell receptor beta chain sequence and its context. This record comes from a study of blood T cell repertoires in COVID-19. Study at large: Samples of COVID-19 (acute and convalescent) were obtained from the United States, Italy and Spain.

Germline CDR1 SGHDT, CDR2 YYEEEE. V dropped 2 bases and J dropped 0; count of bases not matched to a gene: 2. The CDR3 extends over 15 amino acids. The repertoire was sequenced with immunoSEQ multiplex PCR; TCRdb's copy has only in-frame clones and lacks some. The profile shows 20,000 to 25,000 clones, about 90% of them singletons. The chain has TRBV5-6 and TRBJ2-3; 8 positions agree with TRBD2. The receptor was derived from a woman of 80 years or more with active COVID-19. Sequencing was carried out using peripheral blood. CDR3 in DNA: TGTGCCAGCAGCTTACCGGGGGGGAGCACAGATACGCAGTATTTT. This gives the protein CASSLPGGSTDTQYF.